This T cell receptor (beta chain) derives from a study of early T cells in non-severe SARS-CoV-2 infection. V was shortened by 5 bases and J by 4 bases, with 10 bases between the two germline ends. CDR3 length: 13 residues. From germline, CDR1 is MNHEY and CDR2 SVGAGI. Individual cDNA molecules were tagged with unique molecular identifiers, the study reported. A single record per CDR3 protein comes from TCRdb applying MiXCR to the 5' RACE reads. This sample has 35,000 to 45,000 distinct CDR3 sequences, with 6% to 8.5% found just once. The sample holds many counts of this clonotype. Sequences were derived from whole blood, sampled at baseline. The receptor was isolated from an adult who was a healthcare worker with PCR-confirmed SARS-CoV-2 infection or an uninfected control (not recorded which). This chain links TRBV6-5 with TRBJ2-3; possible D gene TRBD1, 6 bases. The chain's CDR3 is CASSATGPDTQYF. CDR3 nucleotides: TGTGCCAGCAGTGCCACAGGGCCAGATACGCAGTATTTT.